The clone carrying this T cell receptor (beta chain) was detected a few times. Its cognate antigen is unknown. Trimming took 0 bases from V and 5 from J, leaving 10 bases between them. The germline V gene encodes CDR1 MNHEY and CDR2 SVGAGI. The CDR3 is 14 residues long. PCR used 60 Vbeta primers and 13 Jbeta primers. Clones were sequenced by immunoSEQ multiplex PCR, and TCRdb holds only the in-frame ones, with some missing. The sample holds approximately 170,000 clones, approximately 88% seen once. The data stem from a study of cytomegalovirus exposure and HLA in healthy donors. Study-level findings and limits: TCR beta V segments were, for the most part, productive about 90% or about 30% of the time in an earlier analysis.

This chain connects TRBV6-5 to TRBJ2-5; D unclear. The specimen was PBMCs. The clonotype comes from a boy aged 2 to 10 in good health and CMV-seronegative. CDR3 loop: CASSYSRRFETQYF. DNA of the CDR3: TGTGCCAGCAGTTACTCGCGGCGGTTCGAGACCCAGTACTTC.